The clone carrying this TCR beta chain showed up many times. These data come from a study of regulatory T cells in long-lasting Graves disease. Study as a whole: Newly diagnosed Graves' patients had taken antithyroid drugs under 3 months.

The time point: newly diagnosed GD, antithyroid drugs for less than 3 months. Generation of the TCR library employed RNA extracted from PBMCs. An endocrinology unit in Xi'an, China, supplied the patients. The authors built TCR beta libraries using iRepertoire HTBI primers and Arm-PCR of CDR3 regions. TCRdb re-derived calls from the multiplex PCR reads in MiXCR, one entry per CDR3 protein. The profile covers around 450,000 distinct CDR3 sequences, with approximately 16% appearing a single time and approximately 7.8% taken by the ten largest. Another study also made use of these data, one on T cells in Graves' hyperthyroidism and ophthalmopathy. That work contributes: Carried out on the TCR CDR3, a first-round RT-PCR used the HTBI primer set.

This clonotype was obtained from a middle-aged woman with Graves disease. Source: peripheral blood mononuclear cells (PBMCs), taken at new diagnosis, from a patient treated with antithyroid drugs.

CDR3 nucleotide sequence: TGTGCCAGCAGTTACTCGCGTGAAGCAGTGATGAACACTGAAGCTTTCTTT. Residues: CASSYSREAVMNTEAFF. The rearrangement links TRBV6-6 to TRBJ1-1; D is undetermined. The CDR3 consists of 17 residues. V was cut by 0 bases and J by 0 bases, with 14 bases left in between. The germline V gene has CDR1 MNHNY and CDR2 SVGAGI (reference sequence).